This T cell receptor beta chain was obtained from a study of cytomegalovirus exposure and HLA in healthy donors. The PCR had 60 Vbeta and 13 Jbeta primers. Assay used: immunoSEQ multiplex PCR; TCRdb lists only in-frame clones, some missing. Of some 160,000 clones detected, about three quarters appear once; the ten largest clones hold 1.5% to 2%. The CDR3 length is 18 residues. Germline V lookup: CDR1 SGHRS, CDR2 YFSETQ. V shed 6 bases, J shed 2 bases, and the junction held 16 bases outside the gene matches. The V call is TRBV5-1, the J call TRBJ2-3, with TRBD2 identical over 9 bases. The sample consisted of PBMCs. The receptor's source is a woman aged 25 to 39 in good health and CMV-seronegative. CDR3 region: CASNPTFGGGVFTDTQYF. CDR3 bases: TGCGCCAGCAACCCCACCTTCGGCGGGGGGGTCTTCACAGATACGCAGTATTTT. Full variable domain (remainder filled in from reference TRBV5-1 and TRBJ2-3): KAGVTQTPRYLIKTRGQQVTLSCSPISGHRSVSWYQQTPGQGLQFLFEYFSETQRNKGNFPGRFSGRQFSNSRSEMNVSTLELGDSALYLCASNPTFGGGVFTDTQYFGPGTRLTVL.